The clone carrying this TCR beta chain was observed at least ten times. Its antigen remains unknown. Unique molecular identifiers were incorporated when the TCRbeta library was constructed. In TCRdb, the PCR reads were re-called with MiXCR into one record per CDR3 protein. The repertoire holds roughly 100,000 distinct CDR3 sequences, 5% to 6% seen once, with 6.1% in the top ten. This record comes from a study of T-cell reconstitution after alpha-beta-depleted transplantation in children. Study-wide findings and caveats: Expanded graft clones numbering several hundred reportedly gave rise to alpha-beta T cells about two months after transplant. Some patients' high day-60 TCRbeta diversity was attributed to recipient cells surviving conditioning. T-cell counts and diversity were attributed mostly to newly produced T cells one year after transplant.

The TCR was taken from a female patient aged 2-15 years who had a stem cell transplant for Fanconi anemia, so the T cells may come from the graft donor. Sequences were derived from PBMCs, mostly from graft donor cells, sampled 60 days after TCRalphabeta/CD19-depleted stem cell transplant.

The CDR3 loop reads CASNPSGSSTDTQYF. The CDR3 DNA follows: TGTGCCAGCAATCCTAGCGGGAGTAGCACAGATACGCAGTATTTT. The chain links TRBV27 to TRBJ2-3; 10 bases are a match to TRBD2. The CDR3 consists of 15 residues. Germline V gene sequence: CDR1 MNHEY, CDR2 SMNVEV (reference sequence). V shed 7 bases and J 0 bases; nucleotides not matched to a gene: 4.